Each of the 25 T cell receptor beta chains below was sequenced from the same sample in a study of shared T cell receptors in the human thymus. Using immunoSEQ multiplex PCR, the repertoire was profiled, and TCRdb retains in-frame clones only, with some absent. The sample carries 55,000 to 80,000 clones, nearly 95% recorded once. The sequencing sample was made of thymocytes. These receptors were collected from a human donor.

The J gene is TRBJ1-2, the V gene TRBV25-1, with D possibly TRBD1 on 5 matching bases. CDR1 is MGHDK and CDR2 is SYGVNS in the germline V gene. The CDR3 covers 16 residues. Trimming removed 2 bases from V and 4 bases from J, with 17 bases in between. The CDR3 bases are TGTGCCAGCAGTGAAGGCAACAGGCAGGATCGCTATGGCTACACCTTC. Protein sequence: CASSEGNRQDRYGYTF.

The chain uses TRBV6-1 and TRBJ2-7, with D uncertain. The CDR3 has 16 amino acids. Trimming shortened V by 0 bases and J by 6 bases, and 18 bases separated the two germline ends. Germline V CDR1 and CDR2: MNHNS, SASEGT. The CDR3 sequence is CASSEARVEMVFEQYF. For the CDR3, the DNA is TGTGCCAGCAGTGAAGCTCGGGTAGAGATGGTTTTCGAGCAGTACTTC.

The chain joins TRBV7-8 to TRBJ1-2; D gene unclear. The V end was cut by 5 bases, the J end by 8 bases, with 24 bases between. Germline-derived CDR1 and CDR2 are SGHVS and FQNEAQ. This CDR3 is built from 16 residues. CDR3 sequence (DNA): TGTGCCAGCAGCCCCATGTCTAGGGAGACGAGTAGCGGCTACACCTTC. Its protein product is CASSPMSRETSSGYTF.

The rearrangement joins TRBV30 to TRBJ2-7; 9 bases are a match to TRBD1. The CDR3 length is 13 residues. Germline V lookup: CDR1 GTSNPN, CDR2 SVGIG (reference sequence). V dropped 5 bases and J dropped 3; count of bases not matched to a gene: 5. The CDR3 sequence: CAWGTGSVYEQYF. CDR3 coding DNA: TGTGCCTGGGGGACAGGGAGCGTCTACGAGCAGTACTTC.

The chain carries TRBV7-2 and TRBJ2-7, with D possibly TRBD1 on 6 matching bases. CDR1 is SGHTA, CDR2 FQGNSA, per germline. Between the trimmed V and J ends, which lost 5 bases and 3 bases, there was a span of 20 bases. The CDR3 sequence is 16 residues long. The CDR3 spells CASSGNEDSPHYEQYF. The DNA of the CDR3 is TGTGCCAGCAGCGGAAATGAGGACAGCCCTCACTACGAGCAGTACTTC.

J is TRBJ2-7 and V is TRBV9; possibly TRBD1 or TRBD2 for D (5 bases each). Germline V gene data show CDR1 as SGDLS and CDR2 as YYNGEE. The V end was cut by 1 base, the J end by 0 bases, with 11 bases between. The CDR3 sequence is 15 residues long. CDR3 loop: CASSVSRDRSYEQYF. The CDR3 nucleotides are TGTGCCAGCAGCGTATCGAGGGACCGCTCCTACGAGCAGTACTTC.

The chain is built from TRBV12-5 and TRBJ1-2; maybe TRBD1 (6 bases). This CDR3 has 13 amino acids. Germline loops: CDR1 LGHNT, CDR2 FRNRAP. V was clipped by 3 bases and J by 8 bases, with 13 bases between them. The CDR3 here is CASGLSGARGYTF. DNA for the CDR3: TGTGCTAGTGGTTTATCAGGGGCACGGGGCTACACCTTC.

The genes are TRBV11-2 and TRBJ2-4; D is possibly TRBD1 or TRBD2 (5 bases each). Between the trimmed V and J ends, which lost 4 bases and 4 bases, there was a span of 23 bases. Germline V gene lookup returns CDR1 SGHAT and CDR2 FQNNGV. The CDR3 runs 18 residues. The CDR3 DNA follows: TGTGCCAGCAGCTCCCAGGCGATATTGGGACGCAAAAAAAACATTCAGTACTTC. Translating it yields CASSSQAILGRKKNIQYF.

This chain links TRBV2 with TRBJ2-7; 7 nucleotides align to TRBD1. V shed 6 bases and J 2 bases; nucleotides not matched to a gene: 7. Germline V gives CDR1 SNHLY, CDR2 FYNNEI. The CDR3 spans 14 residues. The CDR3 DNA reads as TGTGCCAGCAGGCCCCGGGGACAGACCTACGAGCAGTACTTC. Its protein product is CASRPRGQTYEQYF.

The rearrangement joins TRBV7-2 to TRBJ1-2, with D uncertain. CDR1 is SGHTA, CDR2 FQGNSA, per germline. This CDR3 comprises 18 residues. Trimming took 1 base from V and 8 from J, leaving 26 bases between them. The CDR3 DNA sequence: TGTGCCAGCAGCTTAGATCGGCATCCCTCCGGTCCGACTCAGGGCTACACCTTC. Amino acid sequence: CASSLDRHPSGPTQGYTF.

The gene calls are TRBV5-1 and TRBJ2-5; 7 nucleotides align to TRBD1. V shed 7 bases and J 0 bases; nucleotides not matched to a gene: 9. CDR1 and CDR2 from the germline V gene are SGHRS and YFSETQ. The CDR3 is 15 residues long. The DNA of the CDR3 is TGCGCCAGCGCTTCGAGAGGGACAGACCAAGAGACCCAGTACTTC. This codes for CASASRGTDQETQYF.

The chain is built from TRBV5-6 and TRBJ2-7, with TRBD1 matching over 8 bases. This CDR3 comprises 17 residues. The germline gives CDR1 SGHDT, CDR2 YYEEEE. Germline trimming cut 4 bases from V and 0 bases from J; bases unmatched to any gene: 12. CDR3 sequence: CASSRRLWTGNSYEQYF. CDR3 DNA: TGTGCCAGCAGCCGACGACTGTGGACAGGGAACTCCTACGAGCAGTACTTC.

V is TRBV6-5 and J is TRBJ2-5; D is ambiguous. The CDR3 sequence is 14 residues long. V gave up 2 bases and J gave up 6 bases, with 13 bases separating them. Germline CDR1 reads MNHEY; CDR2 reads SVGAGI. In DNA form, the CDR3 reads TGTGCCAGCAGTTACGGGTTGGTCGGCCAGACCCAGTACTTC. Encoded protein: CASSYGLVGQTQYF.

V gene TRBV7-2 combines with J gene TRBJ2-5; weak D call: TRBD1 (5 bases). From germline, CDR1 is SGHTA and CDR2 FQGNSA. Trimming shortened V by 3 bases and J by 10 bases, and 12 bases separated the two germline ends. The CDR3 is made up of 12 amino acids. CDR3 sequence reads: CASSFPNQGQYF. CDR3 coding DNA: TGTGCCAGCAGCTTCCCTAATCAGGGCCAGTACTTC. Full variable domain (remainder filled in from reference TRBV7-2 and TRBJ2-5): GAGVSQSPSNKVTEKGKDVELRCDPISGHTALYWYRQSLGQGLEFLIYFQGNSAPDKSGLPSDRFSAERTGGSVSTLTIQRTQQEDSAVYLCASSFPNQGQYFGPGTRLLVL.

V and J are TRBV5-4 and TRBJ2-1, with D unclear. The CDR3 extends over 15 amino acids. With 2 bases removed from V and 5 bases from J, the gap between germline ends came to 14 bases. Germline lookup yields CDR1 SGHNT and CDR2 YYREEE (reference sequence). The CDR3 DNA reads TGTGCCAGCAGCTTCCGTAAGGGTCGGCACAATGAGCAGTTCTTC. This encodes CASSFRKGRHNEQFF.

This rearrangement joins TRBV14 to TRBJ2-1; TRBD1 aligns across 8 bases. V lost 3 bases to trimming and J lost 8 bases; unmatched junction nucleotides: 15. The length of the CDR3 is 17 residues. Germline lookup yields CDR1 SGHDN and CDR2 FVKESK. This chain's CDR3 is CASSQKHHRDRTDEQFF. In DNA, the CDR3 is TGTGCCAGCAGCCAGAAACACCACCGGGACAGGACCGATGAGCAGTTCTTC. Together with reference TRBV14 and TRBJ2-1, the CDR3 gives the full variable domain: EAGVTQFPSHSVIEKGQTVTLRCDPISGHDNLYWYRRVMGKEIKFLLHFVKESKQDESGMPNNRFLAERTGGTYSTLKVQPAELEDSGVYFCASSQKHHRDRTDEQFFGPGTRLTVL.

The V gene is TRBV27, the J gene TRBJ1-1, with 8 bases that match TRBD1. Trimming took 1 base from V and 6 from J; bases not matched to a gene: 16. Germline V CDR1 and CDR2: MNHEY, SMNVEV (reference sequence). The CDR3 has 18 amino acids. The CDR3 protein is CASSLLGTGFSLRAEAFF. CDR3 in DNA: TGTGCCAGCAGTTTATTGGGGACAGGATTTTCCCTACGGGCTGAAGCTTTCTTT.

As concerns this clone: Given the absence of the conserved phenylalanine or tryptophan at the CDR3 end, a read error is likely. The chain combines TRBV18 with TRBJ1-2; 9 nucleotides match TRBD1. The CDR3 sequence is 15 residues long. Germline V CDR1 and CDR2: KGHSH, LQKENI. The junction had 7 bases not matched to a gene; V was cut back by 1 base and J by 7 bases. The CDR3: CASSPQWDRVGGYTL. Here the CDR3 DNA reads TGTGCCAGCTCACCACAGTGGGACAGGGTGGGTGGCTACACCCTC.

This clone was picked up a small number of times. This chain connects TRBV11-2 to TRBJ2-3, with D unresolved. Looked up from germline, CDR1 is SGHAT and CDR2 is FQNNGV. V gave up 3 bases and J gave up 7 bases, with 17 bases separating them. The CDR3 is 15 residues long. The CDR3 sequence is CASSLDPGRLYTQYF. The DNA for the CDR3 is TGTGCCAGCAGCTTGGACCCCGGCAGGCTATATACGCAGTATTTT.

V is TRBV6-1 and J is TRBJ2-5; 8 bases fit TRBD1. This CDR3 has 14 amino acids. Germline trimming cut 7 bases from V and 6 bases from J; bases unmatched to any gene: 10. Germline V CDR1 and CDR2: MNHNS, SASEGT. CDR3 bases: TGTGCCAGCAATCAATATCAGGGGGCAAAGACCCAGTACTTC. The encoded protein is CASNQYQGAKTQYF.

V and J are TRBV19 and TRBJ2-3, with 7 positions matching TRBD2. V dropped 8 bases and J dropped 3; count of bases not matched to a gene: 14. The CDR3 extends over 16 amino acids. Per the germline V gene, CDR1 is LNHDA and CDR2 is SQIVND (reference sequence). The CDR3 DNA sequence: TGTGCCAGTCGACCTTCGGGGGGAGAAAGGACAGATACGCAGTATTTT. Protein: CASRPSGGERTDTQYF.

The chain has TRBV15 and TRBJ1-1; D is uncertain. The CDR3 loop spans 15 amino acids. Looked up from germline, CDR1 is LNHNV and CDR2 is YYDKDF (reference sequence). The ends were cut back, 3 bases at V and 4 bases at J, with 15 bases in the middle. The CDR3 DNA reads as TGTGCCACCAGCAGCCTCCCCTCCCCGGGCACTGAAGCTTTCTTT. This gives the protein CATSSLPSPGTEAFF.

This chain links TRBV5-4 with TRBJ2-7; maybe TRBD1 (6 bases). From germline, CDR1 is SGHNT and CDR2 YYREEE (reference sequence). The CDR3 covers 15 residues. V was pared by 4 bases and J by 3 bases, with 17 bases between. This chain's CDR3 is CASSQNHRDLYEQYF. The CDR3 DNA is TGTGCCAGCAGCCAGAACCACAGGGACCTCTACGAGCAGTACTTC.

V gene TRBV15 combines with J gene TRBJ2-5, with 12 bases that match TRBD2. The germline V gene encodes CDR1 LNHNV and CDR2 YYDKDF (reference sequence). V gave up 1 base and J gave up 9 bases; unmatched junction bases: 6. This CDR3 comprises 15 residues. The CDR3 protein is CATSRATSGGRSQYF. DNA for the CDR3: TGTGCCACCAGCAGAGCTACTAGCGGGGGGAGGTCCCAGTACTTC.

The chain uses TRBV28 and TRBJ2-3; 11 bases are shared with TRBD2. Germline V lookup: CDR1 MDHEN, CDR2 SYDVKM. This CDR3 contains 13 residues. V shed 8 bases, J shed 6 bases, and the junction held 4 bases outside the gene matches. The CDR3 nucleotides read TGTGCCAGCGGGGCTAGCGGGAGGGATACGCAGTATTTT. Its translation is CASGASGRDTQYF.